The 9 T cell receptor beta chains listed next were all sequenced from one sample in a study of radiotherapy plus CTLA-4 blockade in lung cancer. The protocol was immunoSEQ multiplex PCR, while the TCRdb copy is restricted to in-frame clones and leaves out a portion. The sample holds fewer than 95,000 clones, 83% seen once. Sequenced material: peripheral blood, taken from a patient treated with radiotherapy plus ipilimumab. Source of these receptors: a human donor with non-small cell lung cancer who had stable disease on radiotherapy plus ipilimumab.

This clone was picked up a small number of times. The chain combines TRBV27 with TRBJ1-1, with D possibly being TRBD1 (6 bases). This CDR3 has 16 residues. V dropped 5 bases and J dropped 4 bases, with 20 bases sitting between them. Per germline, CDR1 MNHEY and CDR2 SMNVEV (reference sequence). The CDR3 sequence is CASSPLLLQGSTEAFF. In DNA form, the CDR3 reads TGTGCCAGCAGTCCCCTCCTTTTACAGGGATCCACTGAAGCTTTCTTT.

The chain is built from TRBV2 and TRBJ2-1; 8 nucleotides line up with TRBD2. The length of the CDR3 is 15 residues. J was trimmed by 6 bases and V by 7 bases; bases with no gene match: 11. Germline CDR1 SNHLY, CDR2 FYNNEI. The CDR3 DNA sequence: TGTGCCAGCAATACCCACGGGGGGGCCGGCAATGAGCAGTTCTTC. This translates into CASNTHGGAGNEQFF.

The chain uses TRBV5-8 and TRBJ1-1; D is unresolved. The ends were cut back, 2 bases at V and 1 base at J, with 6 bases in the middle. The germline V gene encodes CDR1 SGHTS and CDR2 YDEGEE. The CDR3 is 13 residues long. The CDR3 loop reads CASSFSKNTEAFF. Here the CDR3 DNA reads TGTGCCAGCAGCTTCTCCAAGAACACTGAAGCTTTCTTT.

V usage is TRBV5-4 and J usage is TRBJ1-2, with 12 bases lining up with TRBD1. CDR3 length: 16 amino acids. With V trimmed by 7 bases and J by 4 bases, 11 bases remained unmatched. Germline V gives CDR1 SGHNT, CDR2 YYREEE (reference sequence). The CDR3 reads CASQPGQGAQGYGYTF. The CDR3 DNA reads TGTGCCAGCCAGCCGGGACAGGGGGCGCAGGGCTATGGCTACACCTTC.

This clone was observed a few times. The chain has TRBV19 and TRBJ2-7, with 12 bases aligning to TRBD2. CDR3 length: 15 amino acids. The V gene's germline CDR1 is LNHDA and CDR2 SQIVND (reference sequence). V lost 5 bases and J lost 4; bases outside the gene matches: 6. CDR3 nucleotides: TGTGCCAGTAGTCCTCTAGCGGGAGGGCCTTACGAGCAGTACTTC. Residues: CASSPLAGGPYEQYF.

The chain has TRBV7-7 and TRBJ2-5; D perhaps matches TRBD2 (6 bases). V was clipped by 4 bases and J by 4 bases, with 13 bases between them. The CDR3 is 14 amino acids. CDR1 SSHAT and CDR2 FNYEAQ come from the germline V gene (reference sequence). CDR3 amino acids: CASSSRRGGETQYF. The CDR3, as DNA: TGTGCCAGCAGCTCCCGGAGGGGTGGAGAGACCCAGTACTTC.

The CDR3 nucleotides read TGTGCCAGCTCACGAGATCGGACAAGGCCCCAAGAGACCCAGTACTTC. Translating gives CASSRDRTRPQETQYF. The V call is TRBV18, the J call TRBJ2-5; the D gene is possibly TRBD1 (5 bases). Germline V gene data show CDR1 as KGHSH and CDR2 as LQKENI. This CDR3 comprises 16 residues. Trimming took 4 bases from V and 1 from J, leaving 16 bases between them.

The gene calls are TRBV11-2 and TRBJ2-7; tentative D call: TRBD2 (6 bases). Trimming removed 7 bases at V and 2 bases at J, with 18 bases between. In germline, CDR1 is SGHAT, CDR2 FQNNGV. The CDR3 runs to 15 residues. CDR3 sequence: CASTSVAGLPYEQYF. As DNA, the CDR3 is TGTGCCAGCACCTCCGTCGCGGGGCTACCCTACGAGCAGTACTTC. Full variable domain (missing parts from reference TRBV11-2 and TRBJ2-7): EAGVAQSPRYKIIEKRQSVAFWCNPISGHATLYWYQQILGQGPKLLIQFQNNGVVDDSQLPKDRFSAERLKGVDSTLKIQPAKLEDSAVYLCASTSVAGLPYEQYFGPGTRLTVT.

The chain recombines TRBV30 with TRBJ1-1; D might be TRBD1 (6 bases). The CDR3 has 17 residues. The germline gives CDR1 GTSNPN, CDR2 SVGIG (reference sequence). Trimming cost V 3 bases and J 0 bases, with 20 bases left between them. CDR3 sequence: CAWRKETGGRLNTEAFF. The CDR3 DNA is TGTGCCTGGAGGAAGGAGACAGGCGGTAGACTGAACACTGAAGCTTTCTTT.